This is a list of T cell receptor beta chains from one sample in a study of beta chain features in type 1 diabetes. Sequenced by immunoSEQ multiplex PCR; TCRdb stores in-frame clones only, minus some. The sample consists of about 650,000 clones, roughly an eighth of them appearing once. The source material was naive CD4+ T cells from blood. Receptors originate from a man younger than 45 with type 1 diabetes. Each CDR3 is given with its conserved first and last residue.

J: TRBJ2-6; V: TRBV4-2; CDR3: CASSQLTGADSGANVLTF
J: TRBJ1-4; V: TRBV19; CDR3: CASSTGRSEKLFF
J: TRBJ1-4; V: TRBV9; CDR3: CASSAATGSGEKLFF
J: TRBJ2-1; V: TRBV5-4; CDR3: CASSFASGGSYNEQFF
J: TRBJ1-2; V: TRBV6-1; CDR3: CASSEADRGLDGYTF
J: TRBJ2-6; V: TRBV19; CDR3: CASCTGAGANVLTF
J: TRBJ2-1; V: TRBV6-5; CDR3: CAISEVNEQFF
J: NA; V: TRBV29-1; CDR3: CSVPGQGPYEQYF
J: TRBJ2-3; V: TRBV18; CDR3: CASSPIEITDTQYF
J: TRBJ2-7; V: TRBV6-6; CDR3: CASSYEPGQGAGEQYF
J: TRBJ2-3; V: TRBV6-5; CDR3: CASSPRGARTDTQYF
J: TRBJ2-2; V: TRBV30; CDR3: CAWSTHNRGRLSGELFF
J: TRBJ1-2; V: TRBV7-9; CDR3: CASSHRSRGEANYGYTF
J: TRBJ1-3; V: TRBV19; CDR3: CASRDRSSGNTIYF
J: TRBJ2-7; V: TRBV30; CDR3: CACTTRTVSSDSYEQYF
J: TRBJ1-5; V: TRBV4-2; CDR3: CASSQQQGSSNQPQHF
J: TRBJ2-3; V: TRBV7-2; CDR3: CASRPGWGITDTQYF
J: TRBJ1-1; V: TRBV5-6; CDR3: CASSGTENTEAFF
J: TRBJ2-5; V: TRBV4-3; CDR3: CASSQGNARDQETQYF
J: TRBJ1-1; V: TRBV6-6; CDR3: CASRRQGQVNTEAFF
J: TRBJ1-2; V: TRBV14; CDR3: CASSQDLYGGYTF
J: TRBJ1-5; V: TRBV16; CDR3: CASSQDREDQPQHF
J: TRBJ1-2; V: TRBV23-1; CDR3: CASSDRGLTGYGYTF
J: TRBJ2-1; V: TRBV6-5; CDR3: CASSYTTSGGADEQFF
J: TRBJ2-7; V: TRBV23-1; CDR3: CASSQSYSSYEQYF
J: TRBJ1-5; V: TRBV4-3; CDR3: CASSQDRSVNQPQHF
J: TRBJ1-1; V: TRBV9; CDR3: CASSVGALHLDVAFF
J: TRBJ2-1; V: TRBV7-2; CDR3: CASRTTVNEQFF
J: TRBJ2-3; V: TRBV4-3; CDR3: CASSQEGRTSRGDTQYF
J: TRBJ1-2; V: TRBV2; CDR3: CASSETSGSYGYTF
J: TRBJ2-1; V: TRBV10-3; CDR3: CAIKALDREANEQFF
J: TRBJ2-7; V: TRBV7-2; CDR3: CASSLYRLAGEQYF
J: TRBJ2-5; V: TRBV10-3; CDR3: CAISESPGKETQYF
J: TRBJ2-5; V: TRBV9; CDR3: CASSVRDRGGETQYF
J: TRBJ1-4; V: TRBV15; CDR3: CATSRDIGSNEKLFF